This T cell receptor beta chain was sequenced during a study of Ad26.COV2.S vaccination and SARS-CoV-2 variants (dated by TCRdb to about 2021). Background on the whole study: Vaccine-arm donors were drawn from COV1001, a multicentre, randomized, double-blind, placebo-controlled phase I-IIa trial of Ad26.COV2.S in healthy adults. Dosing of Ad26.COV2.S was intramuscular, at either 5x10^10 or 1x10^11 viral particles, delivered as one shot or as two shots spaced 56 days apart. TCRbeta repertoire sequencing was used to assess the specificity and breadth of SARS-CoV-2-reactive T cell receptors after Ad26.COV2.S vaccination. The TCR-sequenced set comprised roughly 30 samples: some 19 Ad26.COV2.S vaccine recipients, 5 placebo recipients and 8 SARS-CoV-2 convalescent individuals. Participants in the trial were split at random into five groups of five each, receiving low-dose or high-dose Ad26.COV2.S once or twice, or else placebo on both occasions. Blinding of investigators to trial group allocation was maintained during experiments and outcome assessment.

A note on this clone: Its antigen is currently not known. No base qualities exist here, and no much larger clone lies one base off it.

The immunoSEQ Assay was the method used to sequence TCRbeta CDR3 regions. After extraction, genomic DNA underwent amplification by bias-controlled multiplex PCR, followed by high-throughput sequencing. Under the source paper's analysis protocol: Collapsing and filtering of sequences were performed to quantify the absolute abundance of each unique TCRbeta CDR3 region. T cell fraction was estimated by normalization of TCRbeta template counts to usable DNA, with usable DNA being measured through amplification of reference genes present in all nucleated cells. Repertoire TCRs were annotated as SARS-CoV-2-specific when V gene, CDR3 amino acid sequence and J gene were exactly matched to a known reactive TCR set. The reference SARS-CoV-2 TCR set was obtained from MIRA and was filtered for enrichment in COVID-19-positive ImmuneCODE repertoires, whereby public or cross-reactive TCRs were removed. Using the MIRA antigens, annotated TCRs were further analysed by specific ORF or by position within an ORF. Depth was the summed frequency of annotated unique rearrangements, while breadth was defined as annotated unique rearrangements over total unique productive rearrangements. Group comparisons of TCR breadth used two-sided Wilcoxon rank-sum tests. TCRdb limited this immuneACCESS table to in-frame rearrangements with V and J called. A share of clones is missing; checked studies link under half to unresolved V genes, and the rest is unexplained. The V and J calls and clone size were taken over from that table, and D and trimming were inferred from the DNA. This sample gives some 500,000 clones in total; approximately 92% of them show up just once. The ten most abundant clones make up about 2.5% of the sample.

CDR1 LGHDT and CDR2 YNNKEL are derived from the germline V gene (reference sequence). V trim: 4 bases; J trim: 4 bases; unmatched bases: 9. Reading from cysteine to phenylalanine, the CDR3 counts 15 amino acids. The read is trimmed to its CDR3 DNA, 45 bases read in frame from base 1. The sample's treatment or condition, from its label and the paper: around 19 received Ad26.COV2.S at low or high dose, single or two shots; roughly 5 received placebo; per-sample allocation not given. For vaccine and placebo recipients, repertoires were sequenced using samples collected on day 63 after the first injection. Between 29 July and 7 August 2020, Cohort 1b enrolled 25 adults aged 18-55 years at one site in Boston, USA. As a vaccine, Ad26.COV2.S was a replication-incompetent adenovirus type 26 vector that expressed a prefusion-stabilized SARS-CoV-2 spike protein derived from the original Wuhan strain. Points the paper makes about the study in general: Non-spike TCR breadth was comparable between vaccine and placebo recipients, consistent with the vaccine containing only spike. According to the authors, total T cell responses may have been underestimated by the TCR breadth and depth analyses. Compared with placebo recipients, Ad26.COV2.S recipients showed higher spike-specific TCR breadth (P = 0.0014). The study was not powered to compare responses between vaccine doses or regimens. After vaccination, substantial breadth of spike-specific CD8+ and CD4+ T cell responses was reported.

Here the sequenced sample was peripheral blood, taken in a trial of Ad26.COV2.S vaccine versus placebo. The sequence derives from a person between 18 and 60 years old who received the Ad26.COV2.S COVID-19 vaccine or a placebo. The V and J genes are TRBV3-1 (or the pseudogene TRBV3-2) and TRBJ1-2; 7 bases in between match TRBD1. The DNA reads TGTGCCAGCAGCCCCCCGGGACAGCATATCTATGGCTACACCTTC. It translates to CASSPPGQHIYGYTF.